The text below deals with one T cell receptor (beta chain). The data were obtained in a study of CD4 and CD8 cells across lung adenocarcinoma regions. TCRdb independently ran MiXCR on the PCR reads; one entry per CDR3 protein. The sample includes about 19,000 distinct CDR3 sequences, approximately 50% of them seen just once. The clonotype originates from a male donor with lung adenocarcinoma. The CD4 and CD8 labels of this study may be unreliable. Sequencing input: CD8+ T cells from the margin of a lung tumor.

CDR3 region: CASSQGGPRGYEQYF. The CDR3 DNA reads TGCGCCAGCAGCCAGGGTGGACCGAGAGGATACGAGCAGTACTTC. The chain carries TRBV4-1 and TRBJ2-5; D not certain. The J call may be wrong; the DNA end is better matched by TRBJ2-7. CDR1 MGHRA and CDR2 YSYEKL come from the germline V gene. The CDR3 has 15 residues.